One and the same sample provided the 11 T cell receptor beta chains below, sequenced in a study of patients and donors after allogeneic stem cell transplantation. Each CDR3 protein is one row after TCRdb ran MiXCR on the RT-PCR reads. The sample has about a million distinct CDR3 sequences; about 20% are singletons. The sample comprised blood, either unsorted or a sorted T cell fraction (not recorded which). These receptors came from a human donor who was either an allogeneic HSCT recipient or a stem cell or donor lymphocyte infusion donor (not recorded which). It is not recorded whose cells these are; they may come from a transplant donor.

The V and J genes are TRBV7-9 and TRBJ2-3; 10 bases match TRBD1. The CDR3 loop spans 15 amino acids. Per germline, CDR1 SEHNR and CDR2 FQNEAQ (reference sequence). V shed 6 bases and J 4 bases; nucleotides not matched to a gene: 7. The CDR3: CASRHPGQGSDTQYF. The CDR3 nucleotides are TGTGCCAGCAGGCATCCGGGACAGGGGTCAGATACGCAGTATTTT.

The chain joins TRBV20-1 to TRBJ2-7; 7 bases match TRBD1. The CDR3 sequence is 15 residues long. The V and J ends lost 4 bases and 2 bases, in that order; junction bases with no gene match: 11. Looked up from germline, CDR1 is DFQATT and CDR2 is SNEGSKA (reference sequence). DNA of the CDR3: TGCAGTGCTACAACGGACAGGAGTCCGACCTACGAGCAGTACTTC. Amino acids: CSATTDRSPTYEQYF.

The chain is built from TRBV6-2 or TRBV6-3 and TRBJ1-2, with D maybe TRBD1 (5 bases). The CDR3 runs 15 residues. V was cut by 2 bases and J by 3 bases, with 13 bases left in between. Germline V CDR1 and CDR2: MNHEY, SVGEGT. The CDR3 loop is CASSYGRDQHYGYTF. DNA of the CDR3: TGTGCCAGCAGTTACGGACGGGACCAGCACTATGGCTACACCTTC.

This chain joins TRBV30 and TRBJ1-2; D is unclear. The CDR3 is 13 residues long. Trimming shortened V by 1 base and J by 3 bases, and 9 bases separated the two germline ends. CDR1 is GTSNPN and CDR2 is SVGIG in the germline V gene (reference sequence). As DNA, the CDR3 is TGTGCCTGGAGTGCACGGTTTGACTATGGCTACACCTTC. Its protein is CAWSARFDYGYTF. The entire variable domain, with the rest obtained from reference TRBV30 and TRBJ1-2, is as follows: SQTIHQWPATLVQPVGSPLSLECTVEGTSNPNLYWYRQAAGRGLQLLFYSVGIGQISSEVPQNLSASRPQDRQFILSSKKLLLSDSGFYLCAWSARFDYGYTFGSGTRLTVV.

This clonotype has more than one count but fewer than ten. The chain has TRBV7-3 and TRBJ1-2; D uncertain. Trimming shortened V by 1 base and J by 0 bases, and 9 bases separated the two germline ends. CDR3 length equals 15 residues. Per the germline V gene, CDR1 is SGHTA and CDR2 is FQGTGA. Here the CDR3 reads CASSLRREANYGYTF. As DNA, the CDR3 is TGTGCCAGCAGCTTAAGGCGCGAAGCTAACTATGGCTACACCTTC.

This clonotype was observed a handful of times. The rearrangement joins TRBV29-1 to TRBJ1-1; TRBD1 matches 8 bases. Trimming at V came to 1 base and at J to 5 bases, leaving 6 bases not matched to a gene. Germline assignment: CDR1 SQVTM and CDR2 ANQGSEA. This CDR3 contains 14 residues. DNA of the CDR3: TGCAGCGTTGAAGTGTCAGGGGGCAGGACTGAAGCTTTCTTT. Translating it yields CSVEVSGGRTEAFF.

This clonotype was observed a few times. The V and J genes are TRBV6-5 and TRBJ1-1; D call uncertain. The germline V gene has CDR1 MNHEY and CDR2 SVGAGI. Trimming stripped 2 bases from V and 1 base from J, with 8 bases between. The CDR3 spans 14 residues. The CDR3 nucleotides read TGTGCCAGCAGTTACGAGATGAGGAACACTGAAGCTTTCTTT. Its translation is CASSYEMRNTEAFF.

J is TRBJ2-1 and V is TRBV27; the match to TRBD1 covers 9 bases. CDR1 and CDR2 from the germline V gene are MNHEY and SMNVEV (reference sequence). The CDR3 runs to 14 residues. Unmatched junction bases numbered 9, after V lost 6 bases and J lost 9 bases. The CDR3: CASSRDRVAPEQFF. Here the CDR3 DNA reads TGTGCCAGCAGCCGGGACAGGGTGGCCCCTGAGCAGTTCTTC.

The chain has TRBV18 and TRBJ1-1; 9 bases map to TRBD1. The CDR3 has 15 amino acids. Germline V gives CDR1 KGHSH, CDR2 LQKENI. Germline trimming cut 3 bases from V and 0 bases from J; bases unmatched to any gene: 2. The CDR3 DNA is TGTGCCAGCTCACCGGACAGGGGCATGAACACTGAAGCTTTCTTT. This sequence encodes CASSPDRGMNTEAFF.

The chain recombines TRBV11-2 with TRBJ2-4, with 14 bases aligning to TRBD2. The CDR3 extends over 16 amino acids. Germline loops: CDR1 SGHAT, CDR2 FQNNGV. The V and J ends lost 1 base and 6 bases, in that order; junction bases with no gene match: 2. CDR3 nucleotide sequence: TGTGCCAGCAGCTTAGGGACTAGCGGGGGGACAAACATTCAGTACTTC. This encodes CASSLGTSGGTNIQYF.

V is TRBV7-8 and J is TRBJ1-1; D not resolved. CDR1 and CDR2 (germline): SGHVS, FQNEAQ. Trimming took off 1 base at V and 7 bases at J, with 7 bases between the two ends. This CDR3 spans 12 amino acids. The CDR3 is CASSLGRDEAFF. CDR3 in DNA: TGTGCCAGCAGCTTAGGCAGAGATGAAGCTTTCTTT.